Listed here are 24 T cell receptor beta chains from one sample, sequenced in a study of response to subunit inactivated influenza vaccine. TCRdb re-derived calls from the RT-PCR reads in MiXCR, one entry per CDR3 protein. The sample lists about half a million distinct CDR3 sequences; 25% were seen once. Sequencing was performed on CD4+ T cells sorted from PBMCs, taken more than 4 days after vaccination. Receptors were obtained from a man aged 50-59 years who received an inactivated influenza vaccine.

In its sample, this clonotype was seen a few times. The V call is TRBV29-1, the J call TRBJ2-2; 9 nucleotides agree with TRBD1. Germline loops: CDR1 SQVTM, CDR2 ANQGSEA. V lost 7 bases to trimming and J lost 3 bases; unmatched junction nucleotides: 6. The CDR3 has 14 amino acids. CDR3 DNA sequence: TGCAGCGCTATGTGGACAGGGGACACCGGGGAGCTGTTTTTT. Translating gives CSAMWTGDTGELFF.

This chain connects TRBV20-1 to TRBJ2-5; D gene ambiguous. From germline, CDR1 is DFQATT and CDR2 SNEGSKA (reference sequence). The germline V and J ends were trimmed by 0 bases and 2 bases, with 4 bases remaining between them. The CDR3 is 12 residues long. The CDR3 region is CSARDMQETQYF. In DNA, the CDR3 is TGCAGTGCTAGAGATATGCAAGAGACCCAGTACTTC.

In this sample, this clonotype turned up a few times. CDR3 DNA: TGTGCCAGCAGCTCGGGCGGGCATGGGGAGCAGTACTTC. This sequence encodes CASSSGGHGEQYF. The rearrangement links TRBV7-2 to TRBJ2-7; a weak D match, TRBD2 (5 bases). The V gene's germline CDR1 is SGHTA and CDR2 FQGNSA. The CDR3 runs to 13 residues. With 4 bases removed from V and 7 bases from J, the gap between germline ends came to 14 bases.

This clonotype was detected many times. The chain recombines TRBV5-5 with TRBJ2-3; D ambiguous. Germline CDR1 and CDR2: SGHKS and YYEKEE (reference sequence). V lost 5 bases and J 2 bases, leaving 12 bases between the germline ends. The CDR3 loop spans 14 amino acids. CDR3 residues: CASSLGQLTDTQYF. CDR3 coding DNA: TGTGCCAGCAGTTTAGGGCAGCTCACAGATACGCAGTATTTT.

The CDR3 region is CSASGRALYEQYF. The CDR3, as DNA: TGCAGTGCTAGCGGGAGGGCCCTCTACGAGCAGTACTTC. The J gene is TRBJ2-7, the V gene TRBV20-1; the match to TRBD2 covers 8 bases. CDR1 is DFQATT and CDR2 is SNEGSKA in the germline V gene (reference sequence). CDR3 length equals 13 residues. Germline trimming cut 3 bases from V and 3 bases from J; bases unmatched to any gene: 4.

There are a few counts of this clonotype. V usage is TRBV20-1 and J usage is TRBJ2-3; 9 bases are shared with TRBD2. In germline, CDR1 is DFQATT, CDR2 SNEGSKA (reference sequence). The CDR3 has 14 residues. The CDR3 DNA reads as TGCAGGGGAAGCGGGGGGACCAACACAGATACGCAGTATTTT. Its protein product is CRGSGGTNTDTQYF.

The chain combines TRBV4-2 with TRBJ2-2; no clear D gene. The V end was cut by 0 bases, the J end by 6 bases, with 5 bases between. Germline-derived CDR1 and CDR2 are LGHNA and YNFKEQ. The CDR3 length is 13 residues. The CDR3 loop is CASSQDKSGELFF. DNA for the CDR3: TGTGCCAGCAGCCAAGATAAATCCGGGGAGCTGTTTTTT.

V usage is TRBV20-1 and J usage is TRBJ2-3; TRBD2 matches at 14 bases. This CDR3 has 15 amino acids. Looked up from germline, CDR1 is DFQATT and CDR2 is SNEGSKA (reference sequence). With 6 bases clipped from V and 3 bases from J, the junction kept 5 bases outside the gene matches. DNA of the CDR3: TGCAGTGCCATGACTAGCGGGGGGGTGACAGATACGCAGTATTTT. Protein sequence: CSAMTSGGVTDTQYF.

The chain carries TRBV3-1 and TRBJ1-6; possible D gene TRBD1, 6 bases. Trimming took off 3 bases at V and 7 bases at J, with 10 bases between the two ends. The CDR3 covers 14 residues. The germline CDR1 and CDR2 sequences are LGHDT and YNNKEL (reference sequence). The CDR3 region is CASSHRQDNSPLHF. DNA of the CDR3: TGTGCCAGCAGCCATAGACAGGACAATTCACCCCTCCACTTT.

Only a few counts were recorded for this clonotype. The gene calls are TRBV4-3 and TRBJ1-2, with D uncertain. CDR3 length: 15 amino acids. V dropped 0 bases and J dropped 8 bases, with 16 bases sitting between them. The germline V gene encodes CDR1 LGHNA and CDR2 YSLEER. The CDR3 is CASSQDSKVSWGYTF. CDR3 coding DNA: TGCGCCAGCAGCCAAGATAGTAAGGTCTCTTGGGGCTACACCTTC.

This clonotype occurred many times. CDR3 nucleotides: TGCAGTGCATTGGGGCCAGGACGGCTAAGAGTCGAGCAGTACTTC. Protein: CSALGPGRLRVEQYF. The chain uses TRBV20-1 and TRBJ2-7, with a weak D call TRBD1 (5 bases). Germline lookup yields CDR1 DFQATT and CDR2 SNEGSKA (reference sequence). The CDR3 extends over 15 amino acids. Trimming took 6 bases from V and 6 from J, leaving 24 bases between them.

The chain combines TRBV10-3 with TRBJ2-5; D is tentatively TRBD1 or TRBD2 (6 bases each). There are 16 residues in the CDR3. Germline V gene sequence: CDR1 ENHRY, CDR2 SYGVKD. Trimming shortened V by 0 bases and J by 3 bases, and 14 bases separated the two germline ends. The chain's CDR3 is CAISESRGTIKETQYF. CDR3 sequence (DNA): TGTGCCATCAGTGAGTCACGCGGGACAATCAAAGAGACCCAGTACTTC.

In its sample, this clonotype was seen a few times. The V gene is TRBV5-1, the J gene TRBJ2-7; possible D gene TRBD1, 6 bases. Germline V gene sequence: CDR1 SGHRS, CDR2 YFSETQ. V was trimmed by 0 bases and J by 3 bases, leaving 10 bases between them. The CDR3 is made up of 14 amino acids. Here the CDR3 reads CASSLEQGNYEQYF. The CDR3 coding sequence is TGCGCCAGCAGCTTGGAACAGGGCAACTACGAGCAGTACTTC.

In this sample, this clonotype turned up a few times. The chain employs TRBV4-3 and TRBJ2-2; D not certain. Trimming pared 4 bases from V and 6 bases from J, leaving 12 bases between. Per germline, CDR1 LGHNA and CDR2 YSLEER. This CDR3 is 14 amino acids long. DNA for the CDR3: TGCGCCAGCAGCCTTCAAGACTGGTCCGGGGAGCTGTTTTTT. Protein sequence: CASSLQDWSGELFF.

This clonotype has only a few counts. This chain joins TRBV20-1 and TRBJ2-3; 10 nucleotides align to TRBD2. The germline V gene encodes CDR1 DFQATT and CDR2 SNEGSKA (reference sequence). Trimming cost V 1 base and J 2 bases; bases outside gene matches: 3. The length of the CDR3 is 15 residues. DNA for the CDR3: TGCAGTGCTAGAGCCACTAGCGGGACCACAGATACGCAGTATTTT. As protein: CSARATSGTTDTQYF.

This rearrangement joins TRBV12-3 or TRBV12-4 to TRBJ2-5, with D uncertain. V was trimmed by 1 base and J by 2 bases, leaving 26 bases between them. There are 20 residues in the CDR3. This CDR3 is CASSLGVNPGIRQYQETQYF. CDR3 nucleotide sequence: TGTGCCAGCAGTTTAGGGGTCAATCCAGGAATACGGCAGTATCAAGAGACCCAGTACTTC.

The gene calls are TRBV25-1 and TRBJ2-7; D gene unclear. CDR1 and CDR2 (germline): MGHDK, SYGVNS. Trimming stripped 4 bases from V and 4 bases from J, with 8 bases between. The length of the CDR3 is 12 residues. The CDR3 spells CASSGVQYEQYF. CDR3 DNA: TGTGCCAGCAGTGGTGTCCAGTACGAGCAGTACTTC.

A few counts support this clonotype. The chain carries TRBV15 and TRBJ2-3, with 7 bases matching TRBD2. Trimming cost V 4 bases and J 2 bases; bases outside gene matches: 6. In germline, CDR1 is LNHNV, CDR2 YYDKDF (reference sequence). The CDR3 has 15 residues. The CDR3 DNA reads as TGTGCCACCAGCACTCGGAGCGGGGCCACAGATACGCAGTATTTT. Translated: CATSTRSGATDTQYF.

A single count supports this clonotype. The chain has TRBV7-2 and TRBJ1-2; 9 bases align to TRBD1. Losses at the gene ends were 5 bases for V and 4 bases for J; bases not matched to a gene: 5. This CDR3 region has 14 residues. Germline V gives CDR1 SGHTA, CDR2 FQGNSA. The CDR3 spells CASSRQGGFYGYTF. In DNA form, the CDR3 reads TGTGCCAGCAGCCGACAGGGGGGGTTCTATGGCTACACCTTC. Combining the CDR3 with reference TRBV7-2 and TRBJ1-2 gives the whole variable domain GAGVSQSPSNKVTEKGKDVELRCDPISGHTALYWYRQSLGQGLEFLIYFQGNSAPDKSGLPSDRFSAERTGGSVSTLTIQRTQQEDSAVYLCASSRQGGFYGYTFGSGTRLTVV.

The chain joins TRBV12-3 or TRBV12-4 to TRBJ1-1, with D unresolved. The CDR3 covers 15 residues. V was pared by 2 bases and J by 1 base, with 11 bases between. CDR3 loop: CASSLLRGPNTEAFF. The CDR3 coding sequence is TGTGCCAGCAGTTTATTAAGAGGGCCGAACACTGAAGCTTTCTTT.

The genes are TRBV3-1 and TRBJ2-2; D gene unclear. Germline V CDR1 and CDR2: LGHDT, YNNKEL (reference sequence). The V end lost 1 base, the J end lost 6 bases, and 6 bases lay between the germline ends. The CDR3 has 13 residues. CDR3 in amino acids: CASSQVSAGELFF. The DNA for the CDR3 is TGTGCCAGCAGCCAAGTCTCGGCCGGGGAGCTGTTTTTT.

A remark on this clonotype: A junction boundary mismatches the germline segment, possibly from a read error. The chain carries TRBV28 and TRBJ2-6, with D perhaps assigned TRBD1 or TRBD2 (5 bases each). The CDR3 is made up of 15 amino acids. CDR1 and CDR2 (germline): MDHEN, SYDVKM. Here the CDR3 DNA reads TGTGCCAGCGGGGTAGGGGTGCACGGGGCCAACATCCTGACTTTC. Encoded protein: CASGVGVHGANILTF.

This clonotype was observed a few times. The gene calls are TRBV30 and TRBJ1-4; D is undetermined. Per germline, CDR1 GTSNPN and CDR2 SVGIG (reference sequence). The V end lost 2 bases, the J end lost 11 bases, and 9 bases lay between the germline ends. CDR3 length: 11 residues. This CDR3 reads CAWSLTGKLFF. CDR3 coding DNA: TGTGCCTGGAGTTTGACGGGGAAACTGTTTTTT.

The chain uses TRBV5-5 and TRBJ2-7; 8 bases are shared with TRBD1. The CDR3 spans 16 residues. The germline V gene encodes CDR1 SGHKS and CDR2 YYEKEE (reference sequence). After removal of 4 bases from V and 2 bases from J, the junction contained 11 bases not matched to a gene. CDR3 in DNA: TGTGCCAGCAGCCTCGCAGGGGGCCCCCTTACCTACGAGCAGTACTTC. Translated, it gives CASSLAGGPLTYEQYF.